This T cell receptor (beta chain) was retrieved from a study of shared T cell receptors in the human thymus (dated by TCRdb to about 2021). With respect to the entire study: The study examined how self-reactive, shared T-cell receptor alpha chains are generated in the human thymus.

This clone was picked up one time. Its target antigen remains unknown. Base qualities are not provided; no much larger clone lies one nucleotide away. Receptors were amplified or captured by the immunoSEQ multiplex PCR assay. Sourced from immuneACCESS, this table was stored by TCRdb with only in-frame sequences that have V and J called. A share of the clones is absent; for the studies checked, an unresolved V gene accounts for under half, and the remainder has no known explanation. For this sample the table gives 500,000 to 750,000 clones, of which around 89% were detected only once. The ten most abundant clones make up 0.0095% to 0.011% of the sample. These sequences were also reported in another study, on human thymus T cells. As that second paper reports: In Finland, the donors were immunologically healthy infants who were having open corrective cardiac surgery for congenital heart defects. The thymus tissue came from surgical resects taken out during corrective cardiac surgery. V and J gene segment usage appeared biased in both thymic and peripheral blood repertoires. The related research reported highly overlapping thymic TCR repertoires among unrelated individuals. The study used about 8 infant thymus samples plus four related peripheral blood samples to characterize TCR alpha and beta repertoires. Donor ages ranged from roughly 6 to 250 days, and the cohort comprised six or seven male and a couple of female infants. Thymocytes were freed from the tissue by mechanical means and kept at -70 degrees C as pellets of roughly 9-30 million cells. A QIAsymphony instrument was used to extract genomic DNA from the frozen cell pellets. The immunoSEQ multiplex PCR assay was used to amplify the TCRB and TCRAD loci from a standardized quantity of quality-controlled genomic DNA. The amplicons spanned the V(D)J region and were long enough to cover the CDR3 and allow V and J genes to be identified. Amplicon sequencing was performed on an Illumina platform through the commercial immunoSEQ service. Primer bias and sequencing errors were corrected using previously described methods, and TCRAD and TCRB definitions followed the IMGT database. Analysis of the repertoires was done with immunoSEQ Analyzer 3.0 and VDJTools and included basic statistics, V/J segment usage, diversity estimates, rarefaction and pairwise overlap. To estimate diversity, the Chao1, ChaoE, Efron-Thisted, Shannon and inverse Simpson indices were applied, and diversity was also estimated on datasets down-sampled to the smallest sample. Repertoire overlap was assessed by strict matching of CDR3 nucleotide sequence, V gene and J gene, and clustering was done by Jaccard-based multidimensional scaling. On average, thymus samples yielded 650,000 to 1,000,000 unique TCRB clonotypes, whereas blood samples yielded 65,000 to 100,000.

The TCR was taken from a boy under three years old with a congenital heart defect. Donor details come from another sample of the same person, matched by shared clones. Source material: thymocytes.

The CDR3 protein: CASSIRTGPGAEAFF. DNA sequence: TGTGCCAGCTCCATTCGGACAGGGCCAGGGGCTGAAGCTTTCTTT. The sequence is built from TRBV18 and TRBJ1-1, with 8 junctional bases fitting TRBD1. The CDR3, from cysteine to phenylalanine, totals 15 residues. Left in the record is the CDR3 DNA by itself, 45 bases read in frame from the first base. CDR1 and CDR2 (KGHSH, LQKENI) derive from the germline V gene. Trimming takes 6 bases off V and 6 bases off J; junction bases not matched to a gene: 12.